The 24 T cell receptor beta chains presented below share a single source sample, sequenced in a study of cytomegalovirus exposure and HLA in healthy donors. The PCR used 60 Vbeta and 13 Jbeta primers. Data came from immunoSEQ multiplex PCR; TCRdb stores just in-frame clones and leaves some out. The repertoire holds roughly 160,000 clones, about 82% seen once, with roughly 7.5% in the top ten. Material for sequencing was PBMCs. All receptors derive from a young woman in good health and CMV-seropositive.

This chain uses TRBV6-5 with TRBJ2-3; D may be TRBD2 (5 bases). Germline values: CDR1 MNHEY, CDR2 SVGAGI. The CDR3 length is 12 residues. Trimming took off 6 bases at V and 4 bases at J, with 8 bases between the two ends. CDR3 coding DNA: TGTGCCAGCAGCGGAGGTGCAGATACGCAGTATTTT. Residues: CASSGGADTQYF.

The chain couples TRBV5-6 to TRBJ2-3, with 7 bases fitting TRBD2. Looked up from germline, CDR1 is SGHDT and CDR2 is YYEEEE. The CDR3 contains 16 residues. With V trimmed by 5 bases and J by 3 bases, 12 bases remained unmatched. The CDR3 is CASSPPGGGGTDTQYF. The CDR3 nucleotides are TGTGCCAGCAGTCCGCCTGGCGGGGGTGGGACAGATACGCAGTATTTT.

This chain links TRBV19 with TRBJ1-5; TRBD1 matches 8 bases. Trimming cost V 2 bases and J 5 bases; bases outside gene matches: 8. This CDR3 is 16 amino acids long. The germline CDR1 and CDR2 sequences are LNHDA and SQIVND (reference sequence). DNA of the CDR3: TGTGCCAGTAGTATAACTTCCGGGACAGGAGATCAGCCCCAGCATTTT. It codes for CASSITSGTGDQPQHF.

The chain carries TRBV27 and TRBJ2-2, with no clear D. CDR3 length: 13 amino acids. CDR1 MNHEY and CDR2 SMNVEV come from the germline V gene (reference sequence). The V end lost 5 bases, the J end lost 0 bases, and 4 bases lay between the germline ends. The CDR3 DNA is TGTGCCAGCAGTGTCGCGAACACCGGGGAGCTGTTTTTT. It encodes CASSVANTGELFF.

V and J are TRBV27 and TRBJ1-1; D possibly corresponds to TRBD1 (5 bases). Trimming left V 0 bases short and J 0 bases short, with 14 bases between. Germline V gene lookup returns CDR1 MNHEY and CDR2 SMNVEV (reference sequence). CDR3 length: 17 amino acids. CDR3 nucleotides: TGTGCCAGCAGTTTATCCGCCTCCAGGGAATTGAACACTGAAGCTTTCTTT. Its translation: CASSLSASRELNTEAFF.

The V gene is TRBV28, the J gene TRBJ2-5; TRBD1 agrees at 8 bases. Gene TRBJ2-7 matches the end of the DNA better, so the J call may be wrong. The CDR3 runs to 15 residues. In germline, CDR1 is MDHEN, CDR2 SYDVKM. This CDR3 reads CASSLVGQGSYEQYF. CDR3 nucleotides: TGTGCCAGCAGTTTAGTAGGACAGGGCTCCTACGAGCAGTACTTC.

This sequence joins TRBV6-5 and TRBJ1-2, with D tentatively TRBD1 (6 bases). Between the trimmed V and J ends, which lost 2 bases and 3 bases, there was a span of 16 bases. CDR1 and CDR2 (germline): MNHEY, SVGAGI. The CDR3 spans 16 residues. CDR3: CASSYRQGLSYYGYTF. The DNA of the CDR3 is TGTGCCAGCAGTTACCGGCAGGGGCTTTCCTACTATGGCTACACCTTC.

Here the CDR3 DNA reads TGTGCCATCAGGGGATCCTTAGCGGGGGACACAGATACGCAGTATTTT. Translating gives CAIRGSLAGDTDTQYF. The rearrangement uses TRBV10-3 and TRBJ2-3; 9 nucleotides line up with TRBD2. The CDR3 has 16 residues. After removal of 6 bases from V and 2 bases from J, the junction contained 9 bases not matched to a gene. CDR1 is ENHRY and CDR2 is SYGVKD in the germline V gene.

The CDR3 DNA is TGTGCCAGCAGCTTAAGAGCGGGGGGGCGTCTGGGGCAGTTCTTC. This gives the protein CASSLRAGGRLGQFF. The V gene is TRBV7-2, the J gene TRBJ2-1, with TRBD2 identical over 10 bases. V lost 2 bases to trimming and J lost 12 bases; unmatched junction nucleotides: 10. Germline loops: CDR1 SGHTA, CDR2 FQGNSA. The CDR3 has 15 residues.

This rearrangement joins TRBV4-2 to TRBJ1-4; D gene ambiguous. This CDR3 region has 15 residues. V lost 4 bases and J 5 bases, leaving 14 bases between the germline ends. The germline CDR1 and CDR2 sequences are LGHNA and YNFKEQ. CDR3 coding DNA: TGTGCCAGCAGCCCAGATCTCGAACAGAATGAAAAACTGTTTTTT. This translates into CASSPDLEQNEKLFF.

Turning to this clone: The junction does not match germline at one end; this may be a read error. V is TRBV6-1 and J is TRBJ2-7, with D tentatively TRBD2 (5 bases). This CDR3 contains 10 residues. Germline lookup yields CDR1 MNHNS and CDR2 SASEGT. This CDR3 is CASGTPLGNF. The CDR3 coding sequence is TGTGCCAGCGGTACTCCTCTCGGGAACTTC.

The V call is TRBV28, the J call TRBJ1-1, with a possible D match to TRBD1 (5 bases). The CDR3 is 15 residues long. V was clipped by 8 bases and J by 0 bases, with 16 bases between them. The V gene's germline CDR1 is MDHEN and CDR2 SYDVKM. The CDR3 sequence is CASPPKTAMNTEAFF. The CDR3 nucleotides read TGTGCCAGCCCGCCCAAGACAGCCATGAACACTGAAGCTTTCTTT.

The chain recombines TRBV10-3 with TRBJ2-3; D gene ambiguous. This CDR3 spans 14 amino acids. CDR1 and CDR2 (germline): ENHRY, SYGVKD. V lost 6 bases to trimming and J lost 2 bases, with 12 bases between them. This chain's CDR3 is CAIRGNSDTDTQYF. The CDR3 nucleotides read TGTGCCATCAGGGGCAACAGTGACACAGATACGCAGTATTTT.

The chain couples TRBV11-3 to TRBJ2-3; 9 bases align to TRBD2. CDR3 length equals 13 residues. CDR1 is SGHNT and CDR2 is YENEEA in the germline V gene. The V gene end was trimmed by 5 bases and the J gene end by 6 bases; junction bases not matched to a gene: 3. CDR3 coding DNA: TGTGCCAGCAGCAGAGGACTAGCGGATACGCAGTATTTT. This sequence encodes CASSRGLADTQYF.

As regards this clone: Sequence at one end of the junction differs from germline and may be a read error. As DNA, the CDR3 is TGTTCCAGCAGCCGGGGGTCCGGGGAGCTGTTTTTT. As protein: CSSSRGSGELFF. The V gene is TRBV7-3, the J gene TRBJ2-2; tentative D call: TRBD2 (6 bases). This CDR3 is built from 12 residues. Germline-derived CDR1 and CDR2 are SGHTA and FQGTGA.

V gene TRBV28 combines with J gene TRBJ1-4; D uncertain. CDR3 size: 18 residues. The V end was cut by 3 bases, the J end by 0 bases, with 17 bases between. Germline CDR1 MDHEN, CDR2 SYDVKM. CDR3 DNA sequence: TGTGCCAGCAGTTTTCAAACCCTTATACACGCAACTAATGAAAAACTGTTTTTT. As protein: CASSFQTLIHATNEKLFF. Variable domain in full (rest from reference TRBV28 and TRBJ1-4): DVKVTQSSRYLVKRTGEKVFLECVQDMDHENMFWYRQDPGLGLRLIYFSYDVKMKEKGDIPEGYSVSREKKERFSLILESASTNQTSMYLCASSFQTLIHATNEKLFFGSGTQLSVL.

The chain links TRBV4-1 to TRBJ1-6; a weak D match, TRBD1 (5 bases). Germline V gene data show CDR1 as MGHRA and CDR2 as YSYEKL. The CDR3 totals 17 residues. V lost 1 base to trimming and J lost 5 bases, with 15 bases between them. CDR3 residues: CASSQVADTVNNSPLHF. In nucleotides, the CDR3 is TGCGCCAGCAGCCAAGTCGCGGACACAGTTAATAATTCACCCCTCCACTTT.

The chain employs TRBV6-6 and TRBJ2-5; D might be TRBD2 (6 bases). V dropped 0 bases and J dropped 5 bases, with 13 bases sitting between them. Germline CDR1 and CDR2: MNHNY and SVGAGI (reference sequence). The CDR3 runs to 15 residues. The CDR3 loop is CASSYSETRGETQYF. DNA for the CDR3: TGTGCCAGCAGTTACTCGGAGACTAGGGGCGAGACCCAGTACTTC.

This chain's CDR3 is CASSLLGQGVNEKLFF. CDR3 DNA sequence: TGTGCCAGCAGTTTGTTGGGACAGGGTGTAAATGAAAAACTGTTTTTT. The chain has TRBV28 and TRBJ1-4; 9 bases align to TRBD1. CDR1 and CDR2 (germline): MDHEN, SYDVKM. Trimming at V came to 3 bases and at J to 5 bases, leaving 7 bases not matched to a gene. This CDR3 has 16 amino acids.

The chain joins TRBV6-5 to TRBJ2-3; D perhaps matches TRBD2 (5 bases). CDR1 MNHEY and CDR2 SVGAGI come from the germline V gene. The CDR3 is 14 amino acids. The ends were cut back, 2 bases at V and 2 bases at J, with 8 bases in the middle. The CDR3 sequence is CASSYMRATDTQYF. In DNA form, the CDR3 reads TGTGCCAGCAGTTACATGCGGGCCACAGATACGCAGTATTTT.

This clone was seen more than once but under ten times. J is TRBJ1-6 and V is TRBV6-5; the D gene is possibly TRBD1 (5 bases). The CDR3 spans 15 residues. Per germline, CDR1 MNHEY and CDR2 SVGAGI. The ends were cut back, 4 bases at V and 8 bases at J, with 15 bases in the middle. Here the CDR3 DNA reads TGTGCCAGCAGTTCCCATCCGCGGGGGGATTCACCCCTCCACTTT. It yields the protein CASSSHPRGDSPLHF.

V and J are TRBV28 and TRBJ1-5, with TRBD1 matching 8 bases. V was pared by 3 bases and J by 5 bases, with 6 bases of the junction left unmatched. Germline CDR1 reads MDHEN; CDR2 reads SYDVKM. The CDR3 spans 15 residues. The CDR3: CASSFPGQGYQPQHF. CDR3 sequence (DNA): TGTGCCAGCAGTTTTCCCGGACAGGGCTATCAGCCCCAGCATTTT.

This chain uses TRBV6-1 with TRBJ2-1; 8 bases line up with TRBD1. The ends lost 0 bases at V and 3 bases at J; junction bases unmatched: 7. This CDR3 has 17 residues. The germline V gene has CDR1 MNHNS and CDR2 SASEGT. CDR3 sequence reads: CASSEAGQAILYNEQFF. CDR3 DNA sequence: TGTGCCAGCAGTGAAGCGGGACAGGCCATCCTCTACAATGAGCAGTTCTTC.

This clone appeared a few times. The chain recombines TRBV5-4 with TRBJ1-2; a possible D gene is TRBD1 (5 bases). This CDR3 contains 15 residues. Trimming pared 4 bases from V and 14 bases from J, leaving 27 bases between. Germline CDR1 reads SGHNT; CDR2 reads YYREEE (reference sequence). The CDR3 DNA reads TGTGCCAGCAGCCCCCAATTACTTCGGACACAATCGGAAACCTTC. This encodes CASSPQLLRTQSETF.